One sample yielded the 18 T cell receptor beta chains listed below, sequenced in a study of blood T cell repertoires in COVID-19. TCRdb keeps only in-frame clones here, not all; method: immunoSEQ multiplex PCR. The sample lists a few hundred thousand clones, around 87% occurring once. Material: PBMCs or T cells enriched from blood (not recorded which). The receptors come from a man between 40 and 49 years old in a cohort exposed to, infected with or recovered from COVID-19 (not recorded which).

The gene calls are TRBV5-1 and TRBJ1-2; the match to TRBD1 covers 9 bases. The CDR3 is 12 residues long. V shed 4 bases and J 8 bases; nucleotides not matched to a gene: 3. Germline V gene sequence: CDR1 SGHRS, CDR2 YFSETQ. The CDR3, as DNA: TGCGCCAGCAGCACAGGACAGGGGGGCTACACCTTC. Encoded protein: CASSTGQGGYTF.

V is TRBV5-1 and J is TRBJ1-6, with D possibly matching TRBD1 (6 bases). Germline V gene sequence: CDR1 SGHRS, CDR2 YFSETQ. V dropped 1 base and J dropped 5 bases, with 10 bases sitting between them. The CDR3 runs to 15 residues. The CDR3 region has the DNA TGCGCCAGCAGCTTGAGTACAGGGAATAATTCACCCCTCCACTTT. Residues: CASSLSTGNNSPLHF. Full variable domain (missing parts from reference TRBV5-1 and TRBJ1-6): KAGVTQTPRYLIKTRGQQVTLSCSPISGHRSVSWYQQTPGQGLQFLFEYFSETQRNKGNFPGRFSGRQFSNSRSEMNVSTLELGDSALYLCASSLSTGNNSPLHFGNGTRLTVT.

Written as DNA, the CDR3 is TGTGCCAGCAAAACAGGCGGACCCAGCTCCTACAATGAGCAGTTCTTC. Protein: CASKTGGPSSYNEQFF. The rearrangement joins TRBV27 to TRBJ2-1; TRBD1 might be the D (5 bases). The CDR3 loop spans 16 amino acids. Trimming stripped 7 bases from V and 0 bases from J, with 16 bases between. The germline CDR1 and CDR2 sequences are MNHEY and SMNVEV (reference sequence).

The chain couples TRBV5-1 to TRBJ2-3, with a weak D call TRBD2 (6 bases). This CDR3 spans 19 amino acids. With 2 bases removed from V and 5 bases from J, the gap between germline ends came to 27 bases. Germline V gene lookup returns CDR1 SGHRS and CDR2 YFSETQ. CDR3 region: CASSFISPLSGGLIDTQYF. The CDR3 DNA reads TGCGCCAGCAGCTTCATTTCCCCCCTCTCTGGAGGGCTAATAGATACGCAGTATTTT.

The chain has TRBV7-9 and TRBJ2-7; 10 nucleotides match TRBD2. With V trimmed by 5 bases and J by 2 bases, 12 bases remained unmatched. CDR1 and CDR2 from the germline V gene are SEHNR and FQNEAQ (reference sequence). The CDR3 spans 17 residues. The CDR3 DNA reads TGTGCCAGCAGCCCCCGGACTAGCGGAAGTATTCCCTACGAGCAGTACTTC. Amino acids: CASSPRTSGSIPYEQYF. Combining the CDR3 with reference TRBV7-9 and TRBJ2-7 gives the whole variable domain DTGVSQNPRHKITKRGQNVTFRCDPISEHNRLYWYRQTLGQGPEFLTYFQNEAQLEKSRLLSDRFSAERPKGSFSTLEIQRTEQGDSAMYLCASSPRTSGSIPYEQYFGPGTRLTVT.

This rearrangement joins TRBV5-6 to TRBJ2-5; D gene uncertain. V was clipped by 5 bases and J by 0 bases, with 14 bases between them. This CDR3 is 15 amino acids long. Germline assignment: CDR1 SGHDT and CDR2 YYEEEE. The CDR3 nucleotides read TGTGCCAGCAGTCTCCCCGAGGCGTACCAAGAGACCCAGTACTTC. This gives the protein CASSLPEAYQETQYF.

This chain connects TRBV4-1 to TRBJ1-2; D is perhaps TRBD1 (6 bases). This CDR3 is 17 amino acids long. Trimming took off 4 bases at V and 10 bases at J, with 28 bases between the two ends. CDR1 and CDR2 (germline): MGHRA, YSYEKL. CDR3 in amino acids: CASSPPVIRQALNLYTF. CDR3 DNA sequence: TGCGCCAGCAGCCCCCCCGTGATCAGACAGGCCCTAAATCTCTACACCTTC.

The count of this clone is one. V gene TRBV19 combines with J gene TRBJ2-2; D perhaps matches TRBD2 (6 bases). The germline V gene has CDR1 LNHDA and CDR2 SQIVND (reference sequence). V dropped 9 bases and J dropped 5 bases, with 13 bases sitting between them. This CDR3 has 13 residues. CDR3 in DNA: TGTGCCAGCAGTCACGCGGGAACCGGGGAGCTGTTTTTT. Protein: CASSHAGTGELFF.

V usage is TRBV6-5 and J usage is TRBJ2-1; maybe TRBD1 (6 bases). Germline CDR1 reads MNHEY; CDR2 reads SVGAGI. The ends were cut back, 4 bases at V and 11 bases at J, with 9 bases in the middle. The CDR3 length is 11 residues. CDR3: CASSSTGKQFF. CDR3 DNA sequence: TGTGCCAGCAGTTCCACAGGGAAGCAGTTCTTC.

The chain uses TRBV5-1 and TRBJ2-3; 9 bases align to TRBD1. CDR3 length: 15 residues. J was trimmed by 6 bases and V by 1 base; bases with no gene match: 6. Germline lookup yields CDR1 SGHRS and CDR2 YFSETQ. CDR3 in DNA: TGCGCCAGCAGCTTGAAGACAGGGGGTAAGGATACGCAGTATTTT. This sequence encodes CASSLKTGGKDTQYF.

The V call is TRBV27, the J call TRBJ2-7; 11 bases map to TRBD1. This CDR3 has 15 residues. The V gene's germline CDR1 is MNHEY and CDR2 SMNVEV (reference sequence). V lost 3 bases and J lost 2; bases outside the gene matches: 3. For the CDR3, the DNA is TGTGCCAGCAGTTTGACGGGACAGGGGGCCTACGAGCAGTACTTC. Its translation: CASSLTGQGAYEQYF.

This clone appeared once. The J gene is TRBJ1-5, the V gene TRBV23-1; the match to TRBD1 covers 8 bases. TRBV23-1 is marked as an open reading frame, function uncertain. Trimming removed 7 bases from V and 3 bases from J; junction bases left unmatched: 8. This CDR3 is 15 amino acids long. The CDR3 nucleotides read TGCGCCAGCACCCGACAGGGGAACCTCAATCAGCCCCAGCATTTT. Translating gives CASTRQGNLNQPQHF.

The V gene is TRBV3-1 (or the pseudogene TRBV3-2), the J gene TRBJ1-6, with a tentative D call TRBD1 (5 bases). CDR3 size: 15 residues. Germline CDR1 LGHDT, CDR2 YNNKEL (reference sequence). V gave up 3 bases and J gave up 7 bases, with 13 bases separating them. The CDR3 is CASSQGGFSNSPLHF. The DNA for the CDR3 is TGTGCCAGCAGCCAGGGGGGTTTCTCAAATTCACCCCTCCACTTT.

This clone has only a few counts. The chain carries TRBV2 and TRBJ1-2; 8 bases map to TRBD1. This CDR3 contains 14 residues. Germline loops: CDR1 SNHLY, CDR2 FYNNEI. The V gene end was trimmed by 6 bases and the J gene end by 5 bases; junction bases not matched to a gene: 8. This chain's CDR3 is CASRGDRLGYGYTF. The CDR3 nucleotides read TGTGCCAGCAGGGGGGACAGGTTGGGGTATGGCTACACCTTC.

The rearrangement links TRBV5-1 to TRBJ2-2; TRBD2 aligns across 13 bases. CDR1 is SGHRS and CDR2 is YFSETQ in the germline V gene. J was trimmed by 0 bases and V by 3 bases; bases with no gene match: 5. The CDR3 has 18 residues. DNA of the CDR3: TGCGCCAGCAGCTCCGGGACTAGCGGGATCGCGAACACCGGGGAGCTGTTTTTT. This translates into CASSSGTSGIANTGELFF. The full variable domain, rest sourced from reference TRBV5-1 and TRBJ2-2, is KAGVTQTPRYLIKTRGQQVTLSCSPISGHRSVSWYQQTPGQGLQFLFEYFSETQRNKGNFPGRFSGRQFSNSRSEMNVSTLELGDSALYLCASSSGTSGIANTGELFFGEGSRLTVL.

The CDR3 loop is CATSGTGIAYEQYF. The CDR3 coding sequence is TGTGCCACCTCCGGGACAGGGATCGCCTACGAGCAGTACTTC. V and J are TRBV10-3 and TRBJ2-7; 9 bases agree with TRBD1. The CDR3 extends over 14 amino acids. With V trimmed by 10 bases and J by 2 bases, 9 bases remained unmatched. The V gene's germline CDR1 is ENHRY and CDR2 SYGVKD.

The chain has TRBV29-1 and TRBJ2-3; 16 positions match TRBD2. The junction had 1 base not matched to a gene; V was cut back by 3 bases and J by 1 base. The CDR3 contains 16 residues. In germline, CDR1 is SQVTM, CDR2 ANQGSEA. Written as DNA, the CDR3 is TGCAGCGTTGAGGGGACTAGCGGGAGGGGCACAGATACGCAGTATTTT. It translates to CSVEGTSGRGTDTQYF.

This chain connects TRBV7-2 to TRBJ2-3; TRBD2 aligns across 11 bases. V shed 1 base and J 3 bases; nucleotides not matched to a gene: 3. The CDR3 loop spans 16 amino acids. The germline gives CDR1 SGHTA, CDR2 FQGNSA. The CDR3 DNA is TGTGCCAGCAGCTTAGGGGCTAGCGGGAGGACAGATACGCAGTATTTT. It is translated as CASSLGASGRTDTQYF.